The 5 T cell receptor beta chains below were found in one sample sequenced in a study of T cell responses to AZD1222 COVID-19 vaccine. Measured with immunoSEQ multiplex PCR; TCRdb has only the in-frame clones, and not every one. The sample lists about 150,000 clones; 90% were seen once. The material sequenced was peripheral blood, taken 28 days after the second AZD1222 dose. Receptors originate from an adult who received the AZD1222 COVID-19 vaccine.

J is TRBJ1-1 and V is TRBV27; D unclear. The CDR3 runs 15 residues. Germline V gives CDR1 MNHEY, CDR2 SMNVEV (reference sequence). V lost 9 bases to trimming and J lost 1 base, with 18 bases between them. CDR3 nucleotides: TGTGCCAGTCGCCTTATAAACGCCGCGAACACTGAAGCTTTCTTT. It encodes CASRLINAANTEAFF.

The V call is TRBV6-6, the J call TRBJ1-2; 7 bases agree with TRBD1. This CDR3 has 13 amino acids. V dropped 6 bases and J dropped 13; count of bases not matched to a gene: 14. CDR1 is MNHNY and CDR2 is SVGAGI in the germline V gene (reference sequence). The DNA of the CDR3 is TGTGCCAGCAGCCATGACAGGGTGGGGGCGTTCACCTTC. This codes for CASSHDRVGAFTF.

This chain links TRBV18 with TRBJ1-2; tentative D call: TRBD1 (5 bases). The CDR3 covers 16 residues. Germline values: CDR1 KGHSH, CDR2 LQKENI. The ends were cut back, 3 bases at V and 7 bases at J, with 21 bases in the middle. Written as DNA, the CDR3 is TGTGCCAGCTCACCGCTCCGAGAGATAGGGACGGTTGGCTACACCTTC. It codes for CASSPLREIGTVGYTF.

The chain is built from TRBV6-4 and TRBJ2-7; 7 bases agree with TRBD2. The V and J ends lost 3 bases and 1 base, in that order; junction bases with no gene match: 3. The CDR3 consists of 14 residues. Germline V gene lookup returns CDR1 MRHNA and CDR2 SNTAGT. CDR3: CASSEGGSSYEQYF. The CDR3 coding sequence is TGTGCCAGCAGTGAGGGAGGGTCGTCCTACGAGCAGTACTTC.

The rearrangement links TRBV6-5 to TRBJ2-7; 8 positions agree with TRBD2. V was clipped by 7 bases and J by 4 bases; unmatched bases: 12. CDR3 length equals 15 residues. Germline-derived CDR1 and CDR2 are MNHEY and SVGAGI. The CDR3 reads CASTHGGGLEYEQYF. In nucleotides, the CDR3 is TGTGCCAGCACCCACGGGGGGGGATTGGAGTACGAGCAGTACTTC.